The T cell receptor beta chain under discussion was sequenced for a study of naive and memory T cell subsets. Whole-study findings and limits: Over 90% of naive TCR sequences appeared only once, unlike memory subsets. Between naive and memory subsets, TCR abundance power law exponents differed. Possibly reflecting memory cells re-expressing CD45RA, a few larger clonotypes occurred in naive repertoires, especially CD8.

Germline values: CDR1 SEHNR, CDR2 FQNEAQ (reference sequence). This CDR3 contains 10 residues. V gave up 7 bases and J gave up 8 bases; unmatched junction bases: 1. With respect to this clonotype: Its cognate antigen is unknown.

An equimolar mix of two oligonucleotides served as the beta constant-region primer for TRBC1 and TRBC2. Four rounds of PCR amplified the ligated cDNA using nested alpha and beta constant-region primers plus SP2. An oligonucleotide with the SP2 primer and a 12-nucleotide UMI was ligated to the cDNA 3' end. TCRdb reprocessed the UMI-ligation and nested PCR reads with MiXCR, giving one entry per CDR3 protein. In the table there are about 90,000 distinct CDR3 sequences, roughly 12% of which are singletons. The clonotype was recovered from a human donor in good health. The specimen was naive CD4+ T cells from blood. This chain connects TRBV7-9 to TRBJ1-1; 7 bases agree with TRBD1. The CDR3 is CASTGQEAFF. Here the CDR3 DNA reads TGTGCCAGCACGGGACAGGAAGCTTTCTTT.